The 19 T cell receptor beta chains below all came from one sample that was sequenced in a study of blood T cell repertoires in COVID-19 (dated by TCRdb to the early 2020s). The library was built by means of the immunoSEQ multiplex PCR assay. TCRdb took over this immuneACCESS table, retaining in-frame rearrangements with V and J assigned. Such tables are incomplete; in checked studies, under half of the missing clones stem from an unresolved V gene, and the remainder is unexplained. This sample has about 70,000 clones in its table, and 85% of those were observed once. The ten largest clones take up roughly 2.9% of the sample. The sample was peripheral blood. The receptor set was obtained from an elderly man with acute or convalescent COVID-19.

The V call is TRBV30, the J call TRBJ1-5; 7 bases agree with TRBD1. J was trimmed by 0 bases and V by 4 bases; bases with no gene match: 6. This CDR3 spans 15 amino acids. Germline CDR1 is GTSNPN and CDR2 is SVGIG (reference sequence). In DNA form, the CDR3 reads TGTGCCTGGACCCGACAGGGATATAGCAATCAGCCCCAGCATTTT. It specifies CAWTRQGYSNQPQHF.

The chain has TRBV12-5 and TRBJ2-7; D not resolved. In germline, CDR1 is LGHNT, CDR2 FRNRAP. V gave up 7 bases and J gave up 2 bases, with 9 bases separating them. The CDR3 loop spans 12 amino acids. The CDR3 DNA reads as TGTGCTAGTGACCTAGGCACCTACGAGCAGTACTTC. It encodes CASDLGTYEQYF.

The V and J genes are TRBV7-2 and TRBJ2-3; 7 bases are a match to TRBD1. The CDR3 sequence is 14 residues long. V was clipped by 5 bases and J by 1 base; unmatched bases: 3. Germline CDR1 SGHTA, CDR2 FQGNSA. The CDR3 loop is CASSLDRGTDTQYF. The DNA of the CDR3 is TGTGCCAGCAGCCTAGACAGGGGCACAGATACGCAGTATTTT.

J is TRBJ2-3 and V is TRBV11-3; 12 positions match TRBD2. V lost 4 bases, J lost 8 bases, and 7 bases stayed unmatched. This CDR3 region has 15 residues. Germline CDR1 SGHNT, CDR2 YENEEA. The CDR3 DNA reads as TGTGCCAGCAGCTCGGGACTAGCGGGCGGGGGTACGCAGTATTTT. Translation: CASSSGLAGGGTQYF.

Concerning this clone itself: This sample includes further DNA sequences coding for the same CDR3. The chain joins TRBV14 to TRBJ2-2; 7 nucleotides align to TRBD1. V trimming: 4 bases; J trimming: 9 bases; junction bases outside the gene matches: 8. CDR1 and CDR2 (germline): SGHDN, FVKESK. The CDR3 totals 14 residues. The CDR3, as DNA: TGTGCCAGCAGCCGCAGACAGGGTCGGCGGGAGCTGTTTTTT. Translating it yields CASSRRQGRRELFF.

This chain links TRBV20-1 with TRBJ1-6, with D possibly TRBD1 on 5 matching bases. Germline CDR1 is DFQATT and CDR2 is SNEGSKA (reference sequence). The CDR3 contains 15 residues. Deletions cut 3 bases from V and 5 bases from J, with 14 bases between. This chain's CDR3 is CSASDSRFNNSPLHF. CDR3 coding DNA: TGCAGTGCTAGTGACAGTCGATTTAATAATTCACCCCTCCACTTT.

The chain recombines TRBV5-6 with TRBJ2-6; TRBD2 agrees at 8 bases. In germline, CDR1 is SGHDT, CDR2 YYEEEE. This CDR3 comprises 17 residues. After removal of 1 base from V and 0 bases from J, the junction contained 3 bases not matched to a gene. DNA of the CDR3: TGTGCCAGCAGCTTGTCCCGGGGGGGCTCTGGGGCCAACGTCCTGACTTTC. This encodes CASSLSRGGSGANVLTF.

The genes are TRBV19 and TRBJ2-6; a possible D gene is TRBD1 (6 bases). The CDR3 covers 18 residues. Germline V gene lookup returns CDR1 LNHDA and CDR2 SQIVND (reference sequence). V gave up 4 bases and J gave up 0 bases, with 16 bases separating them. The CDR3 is CASSNRDTLLSGANVLTF. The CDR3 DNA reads TGTGCCAGTAGTAACCGGGACACCCTCCTCTCTGGGGCCAACGTCCTGACTTTC.

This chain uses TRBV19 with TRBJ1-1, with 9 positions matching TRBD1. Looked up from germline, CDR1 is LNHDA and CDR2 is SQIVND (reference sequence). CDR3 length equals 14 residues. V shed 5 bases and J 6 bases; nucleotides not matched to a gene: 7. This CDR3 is CASSGDREDSEAFF. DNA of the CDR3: TGTGCCAGTAGTGGGGACAGGGAAGATTCTGAAGCTTTCTTT.

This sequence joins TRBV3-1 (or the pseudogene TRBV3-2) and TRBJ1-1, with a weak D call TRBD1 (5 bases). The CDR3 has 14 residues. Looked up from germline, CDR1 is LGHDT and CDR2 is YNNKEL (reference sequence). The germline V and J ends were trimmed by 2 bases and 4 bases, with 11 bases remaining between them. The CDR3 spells CASSQTGGITEAFF. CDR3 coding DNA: TGTGCCAGCAGCCAAACCGGGGGGATCACTGAAGCTTTCTTT.

DNA for the CDR3: TGTGCCAGCAGCCCGGTCACGGGAGGTGAGCAGTTCTTC. Protein sequence: CASSPVTGGEQFF. The chain uses TRBV6-2 or TRBV6-3 and TRBJ2-1; 7 bases agree with TRBD2. V was clipped by 6 bases and J by 9 bases; unmatched bases: 8. Germline V lookup: CDR1 MNHEY, CDR2 SVGEGT. The CDR3 has 13 residues.

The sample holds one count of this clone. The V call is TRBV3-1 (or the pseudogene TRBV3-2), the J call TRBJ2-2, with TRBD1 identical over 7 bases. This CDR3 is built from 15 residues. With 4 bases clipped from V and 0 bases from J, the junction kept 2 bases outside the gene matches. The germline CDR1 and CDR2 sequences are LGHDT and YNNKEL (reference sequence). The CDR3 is CASSLTGANTGELFF. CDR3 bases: TGTGCCAGCAGCCTAACAGGGGCGAACACCGGGGAGCTGTTTTTT.

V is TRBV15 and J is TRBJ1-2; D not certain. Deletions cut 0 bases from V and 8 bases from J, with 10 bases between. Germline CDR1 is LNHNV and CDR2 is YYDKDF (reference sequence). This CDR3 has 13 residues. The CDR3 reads CATSREGGWGYTF. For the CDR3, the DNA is TGTGCCACCAGCAGAGAGGGCGGGTGGGGCTACACCTTC.

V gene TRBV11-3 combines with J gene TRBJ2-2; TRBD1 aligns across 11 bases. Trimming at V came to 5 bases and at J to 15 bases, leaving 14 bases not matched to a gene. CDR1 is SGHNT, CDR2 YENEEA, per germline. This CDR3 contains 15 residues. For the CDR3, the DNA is TGTGCCAGCAGCATCGCCTTAGGGGACAGGGGGGTGGTGTTTTTT. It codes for CASSIALGDRGVVFF. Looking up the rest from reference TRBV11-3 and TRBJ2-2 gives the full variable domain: EAGVVQSPRYKIIEKKQPVAFWCNPISGHNTLYWYLQNLGQGPELLIRYENEEAVDDSQLPKDRFSAERLKGVDSTLKIQPAELGDSAVYLCASSIALGDRGVVFFGEGSRLTVL.

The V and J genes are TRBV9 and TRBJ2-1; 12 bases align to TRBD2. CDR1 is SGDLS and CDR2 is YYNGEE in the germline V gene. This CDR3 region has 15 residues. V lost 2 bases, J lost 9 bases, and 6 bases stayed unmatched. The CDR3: CASSVRTSGTGEQFF. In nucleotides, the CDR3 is TGTGCCAGCAGCGTCCGGACTAGCGGGACCGGTGAGCAGTTCTTC.

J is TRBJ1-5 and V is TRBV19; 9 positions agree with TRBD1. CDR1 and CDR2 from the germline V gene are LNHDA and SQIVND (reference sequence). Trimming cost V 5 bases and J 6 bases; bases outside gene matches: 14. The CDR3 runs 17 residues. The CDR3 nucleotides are TGTGCCAGTAGTCGGGACAGGGCCTCTGTTGGGAGTCAGCCCCAGCATTTT. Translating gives CASSRDRASVGSQPQHF.

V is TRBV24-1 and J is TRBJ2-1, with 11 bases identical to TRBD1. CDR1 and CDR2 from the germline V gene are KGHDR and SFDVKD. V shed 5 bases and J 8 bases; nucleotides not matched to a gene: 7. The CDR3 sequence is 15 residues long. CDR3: CATSARDRGGYEQFF. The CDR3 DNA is TGTGCCACCAGTGCCCGGGACAGGGGGGGATATGAGCAGTTCTTC.

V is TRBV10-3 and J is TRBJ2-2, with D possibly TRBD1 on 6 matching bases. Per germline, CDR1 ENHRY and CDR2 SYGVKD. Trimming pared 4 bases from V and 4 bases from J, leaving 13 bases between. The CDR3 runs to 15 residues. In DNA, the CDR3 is TGTGCCATCAGTGCCAGGGGCCCCCCCACCGGGGAGCTGTTTTTT. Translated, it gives CAISARGPPTGELFF.

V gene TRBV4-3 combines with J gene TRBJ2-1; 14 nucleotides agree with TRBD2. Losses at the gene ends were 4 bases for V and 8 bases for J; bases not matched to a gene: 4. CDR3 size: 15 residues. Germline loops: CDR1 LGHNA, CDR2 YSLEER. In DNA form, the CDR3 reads TGCGCCAGCAGCCCCGGACTAGCGGGAGGAGATGAGCAGTTCTTC. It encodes CASSPGLAGGDEQFF.